Listed below are T cell receptor beta chains from one sample, sequenced in a study of blood T cell repertoires in COVID-19. Only in-frame clones appear in the TCRdb table, and some are missing; sequencing was by immunoSEQ multiplex PCR. This table holds under 85,000 clones, roughly four fifths found once. The specimen sequenced was peripheral blood. These receptors all come from a man aged 50-60 years with COVID-19, enrolled during active disease. Each CDR3 is given with its conserved first and last residue. Fields, in order: D gene, J gene, V gene, clone size, CDR3 length, CDR3 DNA, CDR3 protein. A D gene is named only where the DNA matches it firmly. Some rows mark clone size as missing; the rest say once, few, many or name a class of expanded clone.

TRBD2	TRBJ2-1	TRBV5-1	NA	15	TGCGCCAGCAGAGCCGGGACTAGCGCCTACAATGAGCAGTTCTTC	CASRAGTSAYNEQFF
NA	TRBJ2-7	TRBV4-1	NA	15	TGCGCCAGCAGCCGAGGAACAGGGCTAACCTACGAGCAGTACTTC	CASSRGTGLTYEQYF
TRBD1	TRBJ1-4	TRBV6-1	NA	16	TGTGCCAGCAGTGGGCAATGGGACAGGGGCAGGCATAAACTGTTTTTT	CASSGQWDRGRHKLFF
NA	TRBJ1-5	TRBV12-3/TRBV12-4	once	12	TGTGCCAGCAGTACAGGGAAGCAGCCCCAGCATTTT	CASSTGKQPQHF
TRBD2	TRBJ2-3	TRBV19	NA	15	TGTGCCAGTAGATCGACTAGCGTCAGCACAGATACGCAGTATTTT	CASRSTSVSTDTQYF
NA	TRBJ2-6	TRBV3-1/TRBV3-2	NA	15	TGTGCCAGCAGCCAAGAATCTCTGGGGGCCAACGTCCTGACTTTC	CASSQESLGANVLTF
NA	TRBJ2-1	TRBV5-1	NA	14	TGCGCCAGCAGGTTCGACTTGCCCTACAATGAGCAGTTCTTC	CASRFDLPYNEQFF
TRBD2	TRBJ2-3	TRBV10-3	NA	16	TGTGCCATCAGTGGCTCTGGGAGGGGAAGCACAGATACGCAGTATTTT	CAISGSGRGSTDTQYF
TRBD1	TRBJ2-6	TRBV6-6	NA	18	TGTGCCAGCAGTCTACTTCAGACAGGGGGTTCTGGGGCCAACGTCCTGACTTTC	CASSLLQTGGSGANVLTF
TRBD1	TRBJ1-3	TRBV4-1	NA	15	TGCGCCAGCAGCCAGAGGACAGGGACTGGAAACACCATATATTTT	CASSQRTGTGNTIYF
TRBD2	TRBJ2-5	TRBV9	NA	15	TGTGCCAGCAGCGTGACTAGCGTGCCCCAAGAGACCCAGTACTTC	CASSVTSVPQETQYF
NA	TRBJ2-3	TRBV2	NA	14	TGTGCCAGCAGGACAGGAACTAGCACAGATACGCAGTATTTT	CASRTGTSTDTQYF
NA	TRBJ1-6	TRBV27	once	15	TGTGCCAGCAGTTTGGGGGACACAACGGTTTCACCCCTCCACTTT	CASSLGDTTVSPLHF
TRBD1	TRBJ1-1	TRBV5-1	NA	15	TGCGCCAGCAGCCCCGGACAGGGGGCGGGGACTGAAGCTTTCTTT	CASSPGQGAGTEAFF
NA	TRBJ1-1	TRBV4-1	NA	15	TGCGCCAGCAGCCCCAACGGAGGGAGGGCCACTGAAGCTTTCTTT	CASSPNGGRATEAFF
NA	TRBJ2-7	TRBV3-1/TRBV3-2	NA	17	TGTGCCAGCAGCCAAGATCTCGGACGGGGGGCAAGAAACGAGCAGTACTTC	CASSQDLGRGARNEQYF
NA	TRBJ1-1	TRBV20-1	NA	10	TGCAGTGTCCTCCCTTCTGAAGCTTTCTTT	CSVLPSEAFF
NA	TRBJ1-4	TRBV7-9	NA	15	TGTGCCAGCAGCCGGGTGACAGTGCGAAATGAAAAACTGTTTTTT	CASSRVTVRNEKLFF
NA	TRBJ2-2	TRBV7-2	NA	15	TGTGCCAGCAGCTTAGGTCCCGATGTAGACGGGGAGCTGTTTTTT	CASSLGPDVDGELFF
TRBD1	TRBJ2-6	TRBV9	NA	17	TGTGCCAGCAGCTTCGGACAGGGAACGGAAGGGGCCAACGTCCTGACTTTC	CASSFGQGTEGANVLTF
NA	TRBJ1-1	TRBV5-4	NA	16	TGTGCCAGCAGCTTGGGCGGGGTCGCAGGGAACACTGAAGCTTTCTTT	CASSLGGVAGNTEAFF
NA	TRBJ1-2	TRBV6-5	NA	14	TGTGCCAGCAGTTACGGCAGGGGAGGGAATGGCTACACCTTC	CASSYGRGGNGYTF
TRBD1	TRBJ1-2	TRBV5-5	NA	13	TGTGCCAGCAGCCCCGGGACAGGGTTCAGCTACACCTTC	CASSPGTGFSYTF